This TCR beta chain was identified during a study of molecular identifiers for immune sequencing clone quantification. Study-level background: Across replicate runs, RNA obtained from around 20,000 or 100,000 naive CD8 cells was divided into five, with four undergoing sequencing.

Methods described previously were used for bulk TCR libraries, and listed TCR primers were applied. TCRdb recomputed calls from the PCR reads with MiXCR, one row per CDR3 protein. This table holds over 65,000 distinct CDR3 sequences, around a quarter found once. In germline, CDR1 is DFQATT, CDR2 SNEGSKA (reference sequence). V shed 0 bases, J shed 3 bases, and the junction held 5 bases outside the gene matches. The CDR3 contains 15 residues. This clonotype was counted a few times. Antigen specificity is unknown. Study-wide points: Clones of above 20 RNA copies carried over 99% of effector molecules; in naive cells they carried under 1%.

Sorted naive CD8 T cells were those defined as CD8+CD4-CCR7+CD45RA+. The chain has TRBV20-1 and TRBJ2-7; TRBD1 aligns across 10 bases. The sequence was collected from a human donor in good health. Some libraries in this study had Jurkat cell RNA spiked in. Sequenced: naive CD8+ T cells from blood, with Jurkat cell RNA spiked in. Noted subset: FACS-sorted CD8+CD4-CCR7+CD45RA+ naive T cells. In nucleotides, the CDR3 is TGCAGTGCTAGAGATCTTGGGACAGGGGACTACGAGCAGTACTTC. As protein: CSARDLGTGDYEQYF.